A selection of T cell receptor beta chains follows, all from one sample in a study of T cell responses to AZD1222 COVID-19 vaccine. Repertoires were generated with immunoSEQ multiplex PCR, while TCRdb's copy carries only in-frame clones and drops some. This sample has 96,000 or so clones, with roughly 90% found just once. Specimen: peripheral blood, collected on day 0 of AZD1222 vaccination. The source of these receptors is an adult in good health. CDR3s include the opening cysteine and the closing phenylalanine or tryptophan. A D gene is named only where the DNA matches it firmly. Only part of the rows carry a size: once, few, many, or a class if the clone is expanded.

J | size | length | V | D | CDR3 | DNA
TRBJ2-5 | few | 14 | TRBV7-2 | TRBD1 | CASSLDRGQETQYF | TGTGCCAGCAGCTTGGACAGGGGGCAAGAGACCCAGTACTTC
TRBJ2-3 | - | 20 | TRBV19 | - | CASRPRLVQGSGTYTDTQYF | TGTGCCAGTAGGCCTCGCTTGGTACAGGGTAGCGGAACCTACACAGATACGCAGTATTTT
TRBJ2-7 | - | 14 | TRBV6-5 | TRBD1 | CASSYIGGTYEQYF | TGTGCCAGCAGTTACATAGGGGGCACCTACGAGCAGTACTTC
TRBJ2-7 | - | 15 | TRBV6-2/TRBV6-3 | TRBD2 | CASSGTSGSYREQYF | TGTGCCAGCAGTGGGACTAGCGGGAGTTATCGCGAGCAGTACTTC
TRBJ2-6 | - | 17 | TRBV9 | TRBD1 | CASSPTNRGLGANVLTF | TGTGCCAGCAGCCCTACAAACAGGGGGCTTGGGGCCAACGTCCTGACTTTC
TRBJ2-1 | - | 13 | TRBV7-2 | - | CASSLAERGEQFF | TGTGCCAGCAGCTTAGCGGAGAGAGGCGAGCAGTTCTTC
TRBJ2-7 | once | 13 | TRBV9 | - | CASSVAPRYEQYF | TGTGCCAGCAGCGTAGCCCCCCGCTACGAGCAGTACTTC
TRBJ2-3 | many | 16 | TRBV29-1 | TRBD2 | CSADGRQGSATDTQYF | TGCAGCGCTGACGGGAGGCAGGGATCTGCTACAGATACGCAGTATTTT
TRBJ1-5 | - | 13 | TRBV27 | - | CASSPYSNQPQHF | TGTGCCAGCAGTCCCTATAGCAATCAGCCCCAGCATTTT
TRBJ1-5 | - | 16 | TRBV19 | TRBD1 | CASSSRQGVSNQPQHF | TGTGCCAGTAGTAGTAGACAGGGGGTTAGCAATCAGCCCCAGCATTTT
TRBJ2-1 | - | 15 | TRBV7-2 | - | CASSLVRGTYNEQFF | TGTGCCAGCAGCTTGGTCCGGGGAACATACAATGAGCAGTTCTTC
TRBJ2-7 | - | 17 | TRBV27 | TRBD1 | CASSQGQGEVGSYEQYF | TGTGCCAGCAGCCAAGGACAGGGAGAAGTAGGGTCCTACGAGCAGTACTTC
TRBJ2-4 | once | 16 | TRBV7-9 | TRBD2 | CASSWASGRGENIQYF | TGTGCCAGCAGCTGGGCTAGCGGGAGAGGAGAAAACATTCAGTACTTC
TRBJ2-1 | - | 15 | TRBV30 | - | CAWGFVGQGYNEQFF | TGTGCCTGGGGATTCGTAGGACAAGGCTACAATGAGCAGTTCTTC
TRBJ1-2 | - | 12 | TRBV28 | - | CASSSGLGGYTF | TGTGCCAGCAGTTCAGGGTTGGGTGGCTACACCTTC
TRBJ2-5 | - | 15 | TRBV27 | - | CASSRTSGLWETQYF | TGTGCCAGCAGCCGCACCTCAGGGTTATGGGAGACCCAGTACTTC
TRBJ2-5 | - | 15 | TRBV7-2 | TRBD2 | CASSSLAGGTETQYF | TGTGCCAGCAGCTCCTTAGCGGGGGGGACAGAGACCCAGTACTTC
TRBJ1-6 | many | 14 | TRBV4-2 | - | CASRPVGGDSPLHF | TGTGCCAGCAGGCCGGTGGGAGGGGATTCACCCCTCCACTTT
TRBJ2-7 | - | 14 | TRBV5-4 | TRBD1 | CASSSGQGAYEQYF | TGTGCCAGCAGTTCTGGACAGGGGGCCTACGAGCAGTACTTC
TRBJ2-2 | - | 15 | TRBV6-5 | TRBD1 | CASRSQGAGTGELFF | TGTGCCAGCAGATCTCAGGGGGCTGGTACCGGGGAGCTGTTTTTT
TRBJ2-5 | - | 16 | TRBV7-2 | TRBD2 | CASSLLSGRAGETQYF | TGTGCCAGCAGCCTCCTTAGCGGGAGGGCCGGGGAGACCCAGTACTTC
TRBJ2-1 | - | 13 | TRBV29-1 | - | CSVDVSGWDEQFF | TGCAGCGTTGACGTATCGGGGTGGGATGAGCAGTTCTTC
TRBJ1-3 | once | 14 | TRBV28 | TRBD1 | CASSLGTGFFTIYF | TGTGCCAGCAGTTTGGGGACAGGGTTTTTCACCATATATTTT
TRBJ2-3 | - | 16 | TRBV18 | TRBD2 | CASCTNDPLAGDTQYF | TGTGCCAGCTGCACCAACGACCCTCTAGCGGGAGATACGCAGTATTTT
TRBJ2-5 | - | 15 | TRBV27 | TRBD2 | CASSAEGLQSETQYF | TGTGCCAGCAGTGCCGAGGGACTACAGAGCGAGACCCAGTACTTC
TRBJ1-2 | once | 15 | TRBV18 | TRBD1 | CASSPPGQYNYGYTF | TGTGCCAGCTCACCACCGGGACAGTATAACTATGGCTACACCTTC